This T cell receptor beta chain was sequenced during a study of blood T cell repertoires in COVID-19. Trimming took 0 bases from V and 4 from J, leaving 12 bases between them. The CDR3 is 15 amino acids. Per germline, CDR1 MNHEY and CDR2 SVGEGT. Repertoires were generated with immunoSEQ multiplex PCR, while TCRdb's copy carries only in-frame clones and drops some. The sample lists under 200,000 clones; 85% were seen once. This clone came up once. The specimen sequenced was peripheral blood. This chain joins TRBV6-2 or TRBV6-3 and TRBJ1-2, with a possible D match to TRBD1 (6 bases). This TCR came from a man aged 55 to 70 with COVID-19, enrolled during active disease. This chain's CDR3 is CASSYSKQGSYGYTF. In DNA form, the CDR3 reads TGTGCCAGCAGTTACTCGAAACAGGGAAGCTATGGCTACACCTTC.